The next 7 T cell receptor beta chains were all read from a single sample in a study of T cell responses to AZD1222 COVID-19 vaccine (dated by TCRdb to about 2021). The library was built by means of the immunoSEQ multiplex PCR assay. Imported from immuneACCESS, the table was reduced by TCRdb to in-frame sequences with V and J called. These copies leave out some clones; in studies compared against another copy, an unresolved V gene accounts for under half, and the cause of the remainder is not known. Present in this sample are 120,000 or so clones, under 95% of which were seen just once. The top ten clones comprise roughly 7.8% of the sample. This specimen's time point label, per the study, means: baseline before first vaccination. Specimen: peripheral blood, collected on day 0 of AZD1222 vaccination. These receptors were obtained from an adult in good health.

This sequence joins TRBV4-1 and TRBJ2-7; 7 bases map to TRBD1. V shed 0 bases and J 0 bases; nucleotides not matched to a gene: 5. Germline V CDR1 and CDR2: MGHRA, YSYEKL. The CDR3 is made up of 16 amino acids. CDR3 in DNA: TGCGCCAGCAGCCAAGAAGGCAGGGGGATCTCCTACGAGCAGTACTTC. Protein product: CASSQEGRGISYEQYF.

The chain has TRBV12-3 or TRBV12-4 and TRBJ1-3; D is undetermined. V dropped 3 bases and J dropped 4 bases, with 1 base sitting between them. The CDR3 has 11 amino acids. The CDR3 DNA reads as TGTGCCAGCAGTTTCGGAAACACCATATATTTT. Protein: CASSFGNTIYF.

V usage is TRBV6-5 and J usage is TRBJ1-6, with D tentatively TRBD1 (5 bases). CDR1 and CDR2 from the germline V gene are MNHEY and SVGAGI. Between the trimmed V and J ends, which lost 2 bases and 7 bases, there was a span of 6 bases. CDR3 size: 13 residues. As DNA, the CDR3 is TGTGCCAGCAGTTACCGGGGGAATTCACCCCTCCACTTT. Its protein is CASSYRGNSPLHF.

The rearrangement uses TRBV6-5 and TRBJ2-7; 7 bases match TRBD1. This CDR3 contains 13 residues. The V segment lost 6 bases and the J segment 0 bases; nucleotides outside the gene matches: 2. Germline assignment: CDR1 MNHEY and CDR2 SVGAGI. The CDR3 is CASRGTASYEQYF. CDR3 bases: TGTGCCAGCAGGGGGACAGCCTCCTACGAGCAGTACTTC.

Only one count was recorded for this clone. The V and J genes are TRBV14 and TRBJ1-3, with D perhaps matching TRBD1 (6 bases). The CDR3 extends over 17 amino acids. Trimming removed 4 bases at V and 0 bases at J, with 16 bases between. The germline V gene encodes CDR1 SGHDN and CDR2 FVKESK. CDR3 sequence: CASSPRWGAFSGNTIYF. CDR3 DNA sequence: TGTGCCAGCAGCCCCCGATGGGGGGCATTCTCTGGAAACACCATATATTTT.

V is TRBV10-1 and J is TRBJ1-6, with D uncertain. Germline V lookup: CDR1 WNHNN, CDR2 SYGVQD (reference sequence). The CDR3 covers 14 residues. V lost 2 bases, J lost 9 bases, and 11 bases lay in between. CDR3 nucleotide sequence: TGCGCCAGCAGTGAGGTGGGATTGGGTTCACCCCTCCACTTT. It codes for CASSEVGLGSPLHF.

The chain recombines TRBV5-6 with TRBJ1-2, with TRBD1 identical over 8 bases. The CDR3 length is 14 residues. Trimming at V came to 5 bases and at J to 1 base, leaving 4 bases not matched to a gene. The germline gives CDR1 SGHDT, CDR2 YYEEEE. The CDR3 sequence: CASRGTGRNYGYTF. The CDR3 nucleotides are TGTGCCAGCAGAGGGACAGGCCGTAACTATGGCTACACCTTC.